Shown below are 6 T cell receptor beta chains from a single sample sequenced in a study of CD8+CD57+ T cells in acquired aplastic anemia. The authors sequenced patients whose flow cytometry had shown CD8+CD57+ cell expansion. Genomic DNA constituted the template upon which TCR beta VDJ and CDR3 profiling was performed. TCRdb analysed the reads with MiXCR anew, one entry per CDR3 protein. The sample shows 160,000 or so distinct CDR3 sequences, 70% to 75% of them seen only once. The sample was sorted CD4+, CD8+, or CD8+CD57+ T cells (not recorded which) from PBMCs. These receptors all stem from a human donor with aplastic anemia.

This clonotype turned up a few times. This sequence joins TRBV10-3 and TRBJ2-7; perhaps TRBD1 as D (6 bases). V dropped 10 bases and J dropped 4 bases, with 17 bases sitting between them. Germline V gene sequence: CDR1 ENHRY, CDR2 SYGVKD. The CDR3 length is 13 residues. The CDR3 DNA reads as TGTGCCACCCAAACCCAGGGGAGATACGAGCAGTACTTC. Translated: CATQTQGRYEQYF.

The V and J genes are TRBV5-1 and TRBJ2-7; 7 positions agree with TRBD1. Trimming at V came to 0 bases and at J to 2 bases, leaving 5 bases not matched to a gene. CDR1 and CDR2 (germline): SGHRS, YFSETQ. CDR3 length equals 15 residues. The CDR3 sequence: CASSLAGDSAYEQYF. The CDR3 DNA sequence: TGCGCCAGCAGCTTGGCCGGGGACAGTGCCTACGAGCAGTACTTC.

This chain uses TRBV10-3 with TRBJ1-2; D is possibly TRBD1 (6 bases). Looked up from germline, CDR1 is ENHRY and CDR2 is SYGVKD. This CDR3 has 13 amino acids. Between the trimmed V and J ends, which lost 5 bases and 5 bases, there was a span of 12 bases. For the CDR3, the DNA is TGTGCCATCAGTTCGGACAGTTATTATGGCTACACCTTC. As protein: CAISSDSYYGYTF.

The chain employs TRBV15 and TRBJ2-5; 7 bases line up with TRBD2. Germline V gene data show CDR1 as LNHNV and CDR2 as YYDKDF (reference sequence). The CDR3 has 17 amino acids. The trim removed 3 bases at V and 6 bases at J, leaving 16 bases unmatched. The CDR3 is CATSRDNQRGPLKTQYF. The CDR3 region has the DNA TGTGCCACCAGCAGGGATAACCAGCGGGGCCCTTTGAAGACCCAGTACTTC.

V is TRBV10-1 and J is TRBJ2-1; D gene ambiguous. Germline V gene data show CDR1 as WNHNN and CDR2 as SYGVQD (reference sequence). The CDR3 has 15 residues. V was cut by 8 bases and J by 2 bases, with 16 bases left in between. CDR3: CASAAKTVTYNEQFF. The CDR3 DNA is TGCGCCAGCGCGGCCAAAACGGTAACCTACAATGAGCAGTTCTTC.

The rearrangement uses TRBV2 and TRBJ2-3; 7 bases line up with TRBD1. The CDR3 runs to 15 residues. V lost 5 bases to trimming and J lost 0 bases; unmatched junction nucleotides: 5. Germline V gene lookup returns CDR1 SNHLY and CDR2 FYNNEI. The CDR3 region is CASSPGTVSTDTQYF. CDR3 coding DNA: TGTGCCAGCAGTCCCGGGACAGTTAGCACAGATACGCAGTATTTT. The variable domain in full, completed from reference TRBV2 and TRBJ2-3, reads EPEVTQTPSHQVTQMGQEVILRCVPISNHLYFYWYRQILGQKVEFLVSFYNNEISEKSEIFDDQFSVERPDGSNFTLKIRSTKLEDSAMYFCASSPGTVSTDTQYFGPGTRLTVL.